This T cell receptor beta chain was identified during a study of cytomegalovirus exposure and HLA in healthy donors. Study-wide context: Of the donors genotyped, about 410 in all, 75% to 90% fell in the Caucasian-associated ancestry cluster.

In the PCR, 60 Vbeta and 13 Jbeta primers were used. TCRdb's copy holds only in-frame clones and misses some; the assay was immunoSEQ multiplex PCR. In the table there are under 250,000 clones, around four fifths of which are singletons. Regarding this clone: Antigen: not known.

Losses at the gene ends were 3 bases for V and 0 bases for J; bases not matched to a gene: 4. Germline assignment: CDR1 SGDLS and CDR2 YYNGEE. This CDR3 is built from 15 residues. General study results and limits: Cytomegalovirus status was reportedly diagnosed by the classifier with high specificity and sensitivity.

V is TRBV9 and J is TRBJ2-7, with TRBD1 identical over 9 bases. The TCR sequence derives from a boy aged 5-17 years in good health and CMV-seronegative. Material for sequencing was PBMCs. The CDR3 here is CASSGTGGDSYEQYF. For the CDR3, the DNA is TGTGCCAGCAGCGGCACAGGGGGCGACTCCTACGAGCAGTACTTC.